This entry lists 18 T cell receptor beta chains sequenced from one sample in a study of blood T cell repertoires in COVID-19. Profiling relied on immunoSEQ multiplex PCR, and the TCRdb table lists in-frame clones only, not all of them. The sample consists of 170,000 or so clones, around 83% of them appearing once. Sequencing was done on a sample of PBMCs or T cells enriched from blood (not recorded which). The receptors derive from a middle-aged man who had recovered from COVID-19.

Only one count was recorded for this clone. The gene calls are TRBV7-9 and TRBJ2-5; D is perhaps TRBD2 (6 bases). V lost 5 bases, J lost 3 bases, and 16 bases lay in between. The CDR3 has 15 amino acids. Germline assignment: CDR1 SEHNR and CDR2 FQNEAQ (reference sequence). CDR3: CASSHYRRGEETQYF. The CDR3 DNA sequence: TGTGCCAGCAGCCACTATAGGAGGGGCGAAGAGACCCAGTACTTC.

The CDR3 loop is CAILGLAGGPTGELFF. The DNA of the CDR3 is TGTGCCATTCTTGGACTAGCGGGGGGGCCGACCGGGGAGCTGTTTTTT. The chain is built from TRBV11-2 and TRBJ2-2; 15 bases map to TRBD2. In germline, CDR1 is SGHAT, CDR2 FQNNGV. This CDR3 spans 16 amino acids. V gave up 10 bases and J gave up 5 bases; unmatched junction bases: 8. Looking up the rest from reference TRBV11-2 and TRBJ2-2 gives the full variable domain: EAGVAQSPRYKIIEKRQSVAFWCNPISGHATLYWYQQILGQGPKLLIQFQNNGVVDDSQLPKDRFSAERLKGVDSTLKIQPAKLEDSAVYLCAILGLAGGPTGELFFGEGSRLTVL.

The gene calls are TRBV5-1 and TRBJ2-2; 12 bases are shared with TRBD1. Trimming took 4 bases from V and 4 from J; bases not matched to a gene: 11. Germline V gene data show CDR1 as SGHRS and CDR2 as YFSETQ. This CDR3 is built from 18 residues. The CDR3 sequence: CASSPSSGTGGFTGELFF. The DNA for the CDR3 is TGCGCCAGCAGCCCCAGTTCGGGGACAGGGGGCTTCACCGGGGAGCTGTTTTTT.

The V gene is TRBV29-1, the J gene TRBJ2-2; D possibly corresponds to TRBD2 (5 bases). CDR3 length: 15 residues. Germline V gene sequence: CDR1 SQVTM, CDR2 ANQGSEA. Trimming pared 4 bases from V and 0 bases from J, leaving 12 bases between. For the CDR3, the DNA is TGCAGCGTTGGCGTCAGCGGCGCGAACACCGGGGAGCTGTTTTTT. Protein: CSVGVSGANTGELFF.

This clone was recorded only once. V is TRBV14 and J is TRBJ2-5; D unresolved. The V end lost 3 bases, the J end lost 2 bases, and 10 bases lay between the germline ends. Germline V gene sequence: CDR1 SGHDN, CDR2 FVKESK. This CDR3 is 14 amino acids long. Here the CDR3 reads CASSHSWAQETQYF. CDR3 nucleotide sequence: TGTGCCAGCAGCCACTCGTGGGCTCAAGAGACCCAGTACTTC.

As regards this clone: Mismatch with germline at one junction end may stem from a read error. The V and J genes are TRBV3-1 (or the pseudogene TRBV3-2) and TRBJ2-1; TRBD2 agrees at 8 bases. CDR1 and CDR2 from the germline V gene are LGHDT and YNNKEL (reference sequence). The CDR3 is made up of 16 amino acids. The CDR3 is CASSEEGLVSYNEQFF. The CDR3 nucleotides are TGTGCCAGCAGCGAAGAGGGACTAGTGTCGTACAATGAGCAGTTCTTC.

The chain joins TRBV9 to TRBJ2-3; 9 bases are a match to TRBD2. The length of the CDR3 is 15 residues. The J segment lost 0 bases and the V segment lost 1 base, leaving 0 bases of the junction unmatched. Looked up from germline, CDR1 is SGDLS and CDR2 is YYNGEE. The DNA of the CDR3 is TGTGCCAGCAGCGTACTAGCGGGGAGCACAGATACGCAGTATTTT. Translating gives CASSVLAGSTDTQYF. The full variable domain, its missing parts supplied by reference TRBV9 and TRBJ2-3, is DSGVTQTPKHLITATGQRVTLRCSPRSGDLSVYWYQQSLDQGLQFLIQYYNGEERAKGNILERFSAQQFPDLHSELNLSSLELGDSALYFCASSVLAGSTDTQYFGPGTRLTVL.

This chain connects TRBV10-1 to TRBJ1-4; D uncertain. Deletions cut 2 bases from V and 8 bases from J, with 9 bases between. Germline V gene data show CDR1 as WNHNN and CDR2 as SYGVQD (reference sequence). This CDR3 has 13 residues. CDR3: CASSENLGEKLFF. CDR3 nucleotides: TGCGCCAGCAGTGAGAACTTGGGCGAAAAACTGTTTTTT.

This clone was counted a single time. The rearrangement joins TRBV7-9 to TRBJ1-6; D gene ambiguous. Germline CDR1 and CDR2: SEHNR and FQNEAQ (reference sequence). The V and J ends lost 4 bases and 9 bases respectively, with 19 bases between them. The length of the CDR3 is 16 residues. CDR3 nucleotides: TGTGCCAGCAGCTACGGGTCGGGAGGTGGTGGTTCACCCCTCCACTTT. Its protein product is CASSYGSGGGGSPLHF.

This clone has just one count. V usage is TRBV7-9 and J usage is TRBJ2-1; no clear D. This CDR3 has 16 amino acids. Trimming took off 4 bases at V and 3 bases at J, with 16 bases between the two ends. From germline, CDR1 is SEHNR and CDR2 FQNEAQ (reference sequence). CDR3 DNA sequence: TGTGCCAGCAGCTGGCCGGGTCGATTGGGCTACAATGAGCAGTTCTTC. This codes for CASSWPGRLGYNEQFF.

This chain joins TRBV6-5 and TRBJ1-5; D might be TRBD1 (6 bases). The germline V gene encodes CDR1 MNHEY and CDR2 SVGAGI. CDR3 size: 13 residues. Trimming stripped 8 bases from V and 15 bases from J, with 23 bases between. CDR3 DNA sequence: TGTGCCAGCGAATCCACTACAGGGTTTTTTTGGCATTTT. It encodes CASESTTGFFWHF.

The rearrangement links TRBV12-5 to TRBJ2-3; D gene ambiguous. The ends were cut back, 5 bases at V and 3 bases at J, with 9 bases in the middle. CDR3 size: 13 residues. Per the germline V gene, CDR1 is LGHNT and CDR2 is FRNRAP. The CDR3 DNA reads as TGTGCTAGTGGTCCCTTCAGTACAGATACGCAGTATTTT. As protein: CASGPFSTDTQYF.

The genes are TRBV6-5 and TRBJ2-6; D is ambiguous. This CDR3 has 15 amino acids. In germline, CDR1 is MNHEY, CDR2 SVGAGI. Deletions cut 0 bases from V and 5 bases from J, with 8 bases between. CDR3 DNA: TGTGCCAGCAGTTACTCGAATAGCTGGGCCAACGTCCTGACTTTC. Protein: CASSYSNSWANVLTF.

This clone appeared once. The chain uses TRBV24-1 and TRBJ2-1, with 7 bases lining up with TRBD2. From germline, CDR1 is KGHDR and CDR2 SFDVKD. V lost 5 bases and J lost 0; bases outside the gene matches: 3. This CDR3 region has 15 residues. CDR3 nucleotide sequence: TGTGCCACCAGTGGAGCGGGGAGCTCCTACAATGAGCAGTTCTTC. Encoded protein: CATSGAGSSYNEQFF.

This clone showed up just once. The chain uses TRBV27 and TRBJ2-7; TRBD1 agrees at 9 bases. There are 15 residues in the CDR3. In germline, CDR1 is MNHEY, CDR2 SMNVEV (reference sequence). The ends lost 0 bases at V and 6 bases at J; junction bases unmatched: 6. The CDR3 DNA follows: TGTGCCAGCAGTTTATCCGGGACAGGGAATGGCGAGCAGTACTTC. It specifies CASSLSGTGNGEQYF.

The chain carries TRBV3-1 (or the pseudogene TRBV3-2) and TRBJ2-7; TRBD2 is a possible D gene (6 bases). Germline V CDR1 and CDR2: LGHDT, YNNKEL (reference sequence). The CDR3 is made up of 13 amino acids. V was shortened by 4 bases and J by 7 bases, with 14 bases between the two germline ends. The CDR3 region has the DNA TGTGCCAGCAGCCTGGGACTTGAAGGGGAGCAGTACTTC. Its protein product is CASSLGLEGEQYF.

V usage is TRBV18 and J usage is TRBJ2-1, with 12 bases lining up with TRBD2. V lost 0 bases to trimming and J lost 9 bases; unmatched junction nucleotides: 0. The CDR3 consists of 14 residues. Germline V gives CDR1 KGHSH, CDR2 LQKENI. The CDR3 sequence is CASSPPTSGSEQFF. The CDR3 nucleotides are TGTGCCAGCTCACCACCGACTAGCGGGAGTGAGCAGTTCTTC.

V gene TRBV6-5 combines with J gene TRBJ2-2; D uncertain. Trimming cost V 8 bases and J 6 bases, with 10 bases left between them. The V gene's germline CDR1 is MNHEY and CDR2 SVGAGI. The CDR3 totals 12 residues. CDR3 DNA: TGTGCCAGCTATAGGCTAGCCGGGGAGCTGTTTTTT. It is translated as CASYRLAGELFF.